The rows below give T cell receptor beta chains drawn from one sample of a study of a mutant IDH1 vaccine in newly diagnosed glioma. Their target antigens are unknown. Method: immunoSEQ multiplex PCR; TCRdb's copy keeps in-frame clones and lacks some. The sample shows 35,000 to 45,000 clones, 60% to 85% of them seen only once. The sample here was PBMCs, taken from a glioma patient whose treatment included an IDH1 peptide vaccine. The receptors shown here come from a woman aged 35 to 49 with glioma. Some clones in this sample may be carry-over from other donors' samples. Each CDR3 is given with its conserved first and last residue. Fields, in order: D gene, V gene, clone size, J gene, CDR3 protein, CDR3 DNA. D genes are given only for firm matches. Size tells how often a clone was seen (once, few, many) or the class of an expanded clone, and some rows leave it out.

.	TRBV6-5	once	TRBJ1-4	CASSRDPIFEKLFF	TGTGCCAGCAGCCGGGACCCCATTTTTGAAAAACTGTTTTTT
.	TRBV25-1	.	TRBJ1-2	CASSEPDYASQGRGYTF	TGTGCCAGCAGTGAACCGGACTATGCCTCACAAGGGAGAGGCTACACCTTC
TRBD2	TRBV4-3	.	TRBJ2-1	CASSQELAGSYNEQFF	TGCGCCAGCAGCCAAGAGCTAGCGGGCTCCTACAATGAGCAGTTCTTC
TRBD1	TRBV19	few	TRBJ1-2	CASSSLSRDRGLGYTF	TGTGCCAGTAGCTCCCTCTCCCGGGACAGGGGGCTTGGCTACACCTTC
.	TRBV7-9	.	TRBJ1-2	CASSLATQYGYTF	TGTGCCAGCAGCTTAGCGACACAGTATGGCTACACCTTC
.	TRBV28	.	TRBJ2-1	CASSLNGEQFF	TGTGCCAGCAGTCTCAACGGTGAGCAGTTCTTC
.	TRBV5-1	.	TRBJ1-1	CASSLALGPIEAFF	TGCGCCAGCAGCTTGGCCCTGGGTCCCATTGAAGCTTTCTTT
.	TRBV2	.	TRBJ2-3	CAGSDSLVTTDTQYF	TGTGCCGGATCGGACAGCCTTGTGACCACAGATACGCAGTATTTT
.	TRBV6-4	once	TRBJ1-5	CASQPKRRQPQHF	TGTGCCAGCCAGCCTAAGAGAAGGCAGCCCCAGCATTTT
TRBD1	TRBV4-1	few	TRBJ2-7	CASSRGTGPYEQYF	TGCGCCAGCAGCCGCGGGACAGGGCCCTACGAGCAGTACTTC
.	TRBV9	.	TRBJ2-2	CASSPGQTELFF	TGTGCCAGCAGCCCTGGACAGACGGAGCTGTTTTTT
.	TRBV9	.	TRBJ1-2	CASSKRSVLNYGYTF	TGTGCCAGCAGCAAGAGGTCCGTTCTTAACTATGGCTACACCTTC
TRBD2	TRBV7-2	.	TRBJ2-1	CASSLGTIGSNEQFF	TGTGCCAGCAGCTTGGGGACTATTGGATCCAATGAGCAGTTCTTC
TRBD1	TRBV7-8	few	TRBJ2-7	CASSSRDRGLPYEQYF	TGTGCCAGCAGCTCCCGGGACAGGGGGCTCCCCTACGAGCAGTACTTC
.	TRBV9	.	TRBJ2-6	CASSVDRDRVTANVLTF	TGTGCCAGCAGCGTAGACCGGGACCGGGTAACGGCCAACGTCCTGACTTTC
TRBD1	TRBV19	.	TRBJ1-1	CASRGDSTEAFF	TGTGCCAGCAGGGGGGATTCCACTGAAGCTTTCTTT
TRBD2	TRBV20-1	.	TRBJ2-3	CMGGGADTQYF	TGCATGGGCGGGGGAGCAGATACGCAGTATTTT
TRBD2	TRBV6-6	.	TRBJ2-7	CASMEGGRYEQYF	TGTGCCAGCATGGAGGGCGGGAGATACGAGCAGTACTTC
.	TRBV5-4	.	TRBJ2-1	CASSSPGEAGNEQFF	TGTGCCAGCAGCTCCCCCGGGGAAGCCGGCAATGAGCAGTTCTTC
TRBD1	TRBV7-2	.	TRBJ2-7	CASSLAHGQGLYEQYF	TGTGCCAGCAGCTTAGCCCACGGACAGGGCCTCTACGAGCAGTACTTC
.	TRBV19	few	TRBJ1-1	CASSQSRGTEAFF	TGTGCCAGTAGCCAGTCTAGGGGCACTGAAGCTTTCTTT
.	TRBV27	few	TRBJ1-5	CASSYQGSHQPQHF	TGTGCCAGCAGCTACCAGGGGTCCCATCAGCCCCAGCATTTT
TRBD2	TRBV4-1	.	TRBJ2-1	CASSQEGRGVYNEQFF	TGCGCCAGCAGCCAAGAAGGGCGGGGGGTCTACAATGAGCAGTTCTTC
.	TRBV9	.	TRBJ2-6	CASSVTSGANVLTF	TGTGCCAGCAGCGTTACGTCTGGGGCCAACGTCCTGACTTTC
.	TRBV19	.	TRBJ1-1	CASSPLGVNTEAFF	TGTGCCAGTAGTCCCCTAGGGGTGAACACTGAAGCTTTCTTT
TRBD1	TRBV5-1	.	TRBJ2-2	CASSLDRASNTGELFF	TGCGCCAGCAGCTTAGACAGGGCCTCGAACACCGGGGAGCTGTTTTTT
TRBD1	TRBV13	.	TRBJ1-5	CASSFQNRGRNQPQHF	TGTGCCAGCAGCTTCCAAAACAGGGGAAGGAATCAGCCCCAGCATTTT
.	TRBV27	.	TRBJ1-2	CASSFTGAYGYTF	TGTGCCAGCAGTTTCACGGGGGCCTATGGCTACACCTTC
TRBD2	TRBV6-6	.	TRBJ2-7	CASRPQRGPLEQYF	TGTGCCAGCAGGCCTCAGCGGGGGCCTCTCGAGCAGTACTTC
.	TRBV6-6	.	TRBJ2-6	CASSYPQLSGANVLTF	TGTGCCAGCAGTTACCCTCAGCTCTCTGGGGCCAACGTCCTGACTTTC
TRBD1	TRBV2	few	TRBJ1-5	CASRTGGNSNQPQHF	TGTGCCAGCAGGACAGGGGGCAACAGCAATCAGCCCCAGCATTTT
.	TRBV7-2	once	TRBJ1-2	CASRGTYYGYTF	TGTGCCAGCAGGGGAACTTACTATGGCTACACCTTC
TRBD1	TRBV7-2	.	TRBJ1-1	CASSKTTGAGTEAFF	TGTGCCAGCAGCAAGACGACAGGGGCTGGCACTGAAGCTTTCTTT
.	TRBV5-4	.	TRBJ2-1	CASSSRQTLKSFSYNEQFF	TGTGCCAGCAGCTCTCGACAGACTCTTAAATCGTTCTCCTACAATGAGCAGTTCTTC
.	TRBV4-1	.	TRBJ1-5	CASSQDSASKGDQPQHF	TGCGCCAGCAGCCAAGATTCGGCTTCAAAGGGGGATCAGCCCCAGCATTTT
.	TRBV9	once	TRBJ2-2	CASSVVQGAGELFF	TGTGCCAGCAGCGTTGTACAGGGCGCCGGGGAGCTGTTTTTT
.	TRBV19	.	TRBJ2-1	CASRSTHEQFF	TGTGCCAGTAGATCTACACATGAGCAGTTCTTC
.	TRBV5-1	.	TRBJ1-2	CASSPGDTYGYTF	TGCGCCAGCAGCCCAGGAGACACCTATGGCTACACCTTC
TRBD1	TRBV27	.	TRBJ1-1	CASSDRGETEAFF	TGTGCCAGCAGTGACAGGGGAGAAACTGAAGCTTTCTTT
TRBD1	TRBV6-5	.	TRBJ2-2	CASTGQGMGTGELFF	TGTGCCAGCACGGGACAGGGGATGGGAACCGGGGAGCTGTTTTTT
.	TRBV15	.	TRBJ1-5	CATSNSKGDQPQHF	TGTGCCACCAGCAACAGTAAGGGGGATCAGCCCCAGCATTTT
.	TRBV2	.	TRBJ2-7	CASSEARGSQYF	TGTGCCAGCAGTGAAGCCCGGGGGTCACAGTACTTC
.	TRBV7-9	.	TRBJ1-5	CASSADSPGSPQHF	TGTGCCAGCAGCGCAGACAGCCCGGGATCGCCCCAGCATTTT
.	TRBV5-4	.	TRBJ2-7	CASSLGQGGYEQYF	TGTGCCAGCAGCTTGGGGCAGGGGGGATACGAGCAGTACTTC
.	TRBV7-2	.	TRBJ2-4	CASSLDGKSGNIQYF	TGTGCCAGCAGCTTAGATGGGAAGTCGGGAAACATTCAGTACTTC
TRBD1	TRBV5-6	few	TRBJ2-1	CASSRTGGAYNEQFF	TGTGCCAGCAGCAGGACAGGGGGGGCCTACAATGAGCAGTTCTTC
TRBD1	TRBV4-1	.	TRBJ1-1	CASSHIKIGTENTEAFF	TGCGCCAGCAGCCACATCAAGATCGGGACAGAAAACACTGAAGCTTTCTTT
.	TRBV7-9	.	TRBJ2-2	CASSYRGGARTGELFF	TGTGCCAGCAGCTACCGTGGGGGGGCGCGGACCGGGGAGCTGTTTTTT
.	TRBV5-6	.	TRBJ2-7	CASSLKARTYEQYF	TGTGCCAGCAGCTTGAAGGCCCGAACCTACGAGCAGTACTTC
.	TRBV7-6	.	TRBJ1-1	CASSFGRNTEAFF	TGTGCCAGCAGCTTTGGGAGGAACACTGAAGCTTTCTTT
.	TRBV4-1	.	TRBJ2-1	CASSQVFRDVVGGEQFF	TGCGCCAGCAGCCAAGTCTTCAGAGACGTGGTGGGGGGTGAGCAGTTCTTC
TRBD2	TRBV11-2	.	TRBJ2-7	CASSKKLAGMDEQYF	TGTGCCAGCAGCAAGAAACTAGCGGGTATGGACGAGCAGTACTTC
.	TRBV5-1	once	TRBJ2-2	CASSPSSVTGELFF	TGCGCCAGCAGCCCATCTAGCGTTACCGGGGAGCTGTTTTTT
TRBD1	TRBV5-1	once	TRBJ1-1	CASSSETGKGTEAFF	TGCGCCAGCAGCTCTGAGACAGGGAAAGGCACTGAAGCTTTCTTT